This T cell receptor (beta chain) was observed in a study of post-analysis software for immune sequencing data. Overall study results and limits: Normalized Chao1 diversity was significantly reduced in patients versus controls. Comparison of patients with controls showed about 5 TRBV segments more frequent in patients, TRBV5-6, TRBV5-1 and TRBV20-1 among them.

Germline V gene data show CDR1 as SGHRS and CDR2 as YFSETQ. Losses at the gene ends were 5 bases for V and 0 bases for J; bases not matched to a gene: 13. The CDR3 runs to 18 residues. This clonotype occurred a few times. The antigen is undetermined. TCR beta cDNA libraries included unique molecular identifiers. TCRdb re-derived calls from the PCR reads in MiXCR, one entry per CDR3 protein. The sample lists 650,000 to 850,000 distinct CDR3 sequences, 53% occurring once. The rearrangement uses TRBV5-1 and TRBJ2-5, with 10 bases matching TRBD2. The clonotype was recovered from a girl between 5 and 17 years old with multiple sclerosis. Sequencing was done on a sample of blood. CDR3 in amino acids: CASSYFRLAGDYQETQYF. As DNA, the CDR3 is TGCGCCAGCAGTTACTTTCGGCTAGCGGGGGACTACCAAGAGACCCAGTACTTC.